This TCR beta chain emerged from a study of CD8+ T cells in alopecia areata. About the study: For the treated group, dosing was oral tofacitinib at 5 to 10 mg twice daily. Findings and limits, study-wide: Relative to mice, TCR sharing across patients was less clear, a difference possibly HLA-related. More clonal than normal scalp was lesional scalp, particularly alopecia totalis/universalis.

Extracted RNA was reverse transcribed, and the resulting cDNA served as sequencing template. This table comes from immunoSEQ multiplex PCR, and its TCRdb copy is limited to in-frame clones, with some not included. The repertoire holds 180,000 or so clones, with roughly 60% as singletons. Specimens obtained from alopecia areata patients comprised lesional scalp punch biopsies and peripheral blood. CDR3 length equals 13 residues. Germline lookup yields CDR1 SGHNT and CDR2 YYREEE (reference sequence). The V gene lost 4 bases and the J gene lost 7 bases, with 11 bases spanning the gap. This clone came up a few times. As yet, its antigen is unknown.

This receptor was identified in a human donor with alopecia areata. V gene TRBV5-4 combines with J gene TRBJ2-2; a possible D gene is TRBD2 (6 bases). This specimen consisted of CD4+ T cells sorted from blood, obtained at week 0. CDR3 DNA sequence: TGTGCCAGCAGCCGCGTAGCGGACGGGGAGCTGTTTTTT. Protein: CASSRVADGELFF.